The sequence of this TCR beta chain was determined in a study of control samples from healthy donors and cancer patients (TCRdb year 2020). The library was prepared using the immunoSEQ multiplex PCR assay. TCRdb's version of the immuneACCESS table is confined to in-frame rearrangements and falls short of the full clone set. An unresolved V gene accounts for under half of the shortfall where checked; the remainder is of unknown origin. The sample data list 150,000 to 200,000 clones, and more than 85% of these were observed just once. The top ten hold just over 2% of the sample. V and J lose 2 bases and 5 bases, and a span of 6 bases separates them. The CDR3 starts with the cysteine, ends with the phenylalanine, and has 13 residues. Of all the DNA, just the CDR3 is kept, 39 bases in frame from base 1. CDR1 and CDR2 are read off the germline V gene as SGHTA and FQGNSA. Details on this clone: The target of this receptor is not known. No base quality values were provided; no much bigger clone lies one nucleotide off.

The sequence derives from a middle-aged woman in good health. The rearranged chain carries TRBV7-2 and TRBJ2-2, with the identity of the D gene unclear. Sequenced input: blood. The CDR3 here reads CASSLTWTGELFF. The DNA sequence is TGTGCCAGCAGCTTAACTTGGACCGGGGAGCTGTTTTTT.